This is a list of T cell receptor beta chains from one sample in a study of lymphopenia after photon versus proton radiotherapy. Assay used: immunoSEQ multiplex PCR; TCRdb lists only in-frame clones, some missing. In the table there are around 70,000 clones, around 93% of which are singletons. Specimen: peripheral blood, collected from a patient treated with photon-based radiotherapy. These receptors were taken from a woman in her forties with cholangiocarcinoma. Both conserved end residues are part of each CDR3. The D gene is left open where the match is weak. The listing skips clone size in some rows; elsewhere it reads once, few, many or a size class.

d_call: TRBD2; j_call: TRBJ2-1; v_call: TRBV5-1; clone_size: .; cdr3_nt: TGCGCCAGCAGCTTGGACCACCCGGGGGGTGAGCAGTTCTTC; cdr3_aa: CASSLDHPGGEQFF
d_call: TRBD1; j_call: TRBJ2-6; v_call: TRBV7-2; clone_size: .; cdr3_nt: TGTGCCAGCAGCTCACAGGGGATGTTCTTCTCTGGGGCCAACGTCCTGACTTTC; cdr3_aa: CASSSQGMFFSGANVLTF
d_call: .; j_call: TRBJ2-5; v_call: TRBV7-7; clone_size: .; cdr3_nt: TGTGCTAGCAGCTTGGGTGACCGGCTCCAAGAGACCCAGTACTTC; cdr3_aa: CASSLGDRLQETQYF
d_call: TRBD2; j_call: TRBJ2-1; v_call: TRBV7-9; clone_size: .; cdr3_nt: TGTGCCAGCAGCGCCACGACTAGCGGGAGAAGGCATGAGCAGTTCTTC; cdr3_aa: CASSATTSGRRHEQFF
d_call: TRBD2; j_call: TRBJ2-7; v_call: TRBV4-2; clone_size: .; cdr3_nt: TGTGCCAGCAGCCAAGAGCGACTAGCGGAGCAGTACTTC; cdr3_aa: CASSQERLAEQYF
d_call: .; j_call: TRBJ1-5; v_call: TRBV2; clone_size: .; cdr3_nt: TGTGCCAGCAGTGTCAGGAGAACGGATCAGCCCCAGCATTTT; cdr3_aa: CASSVRRTDQPQHF
d_call: .; j_call: TRBJ1-2; v_call: TRBV15; clone_size: once; cdr3_nt: TGTGCCACCAGCAGAGATGGCGGAGGATCGGGTGGCTACACCTTC; cdr3_aa: CATSRDGGGSGGYTF
d_call: TRBD2; j_call: TRBJ2-1; v_call: TRBV18; clone_size: .; cdr3_nt: TGTGCCAGCTCATCACTAGCGGGTTCCTACAATGAGCAGTTCTTC; cdr3_aa: CASSSLAGSYNEQFF
d_call: .; j_call: TRBJ1-4; v_call: TRBV7-5; clone_size: .; cdr3_nt: TGTGCCAGAAGCTTAGTCAGGGGGCTCCTTGACTTGGTTAATGAAAAACTGTTTTTT; cdr3_aa: CARSLVRGLLDLVNEKLFF
d_call: TRBD2; j_call: TRBJ2-7; v_call: TRBV7-8; clone_size: once; cdr3_nt: TGTGCCAGCAGCCTTACTAGCGACTACGAGCAGTACTTC; cdr3_aa: CASSLTSDYEQYF
d_call: .; j_call: TRBJ1-1; v_call: TRBV29-1; clone_size: .; cdr3_nt: TGCAGCGTCTCCAGGGCGACTGAAGCTTTCTTT; cdr3_aa: CSVSRATEAFF
d_call: .; j_call: TRBJ1-1; v_call: TRBV30; clone_size: once; cdr3_nt: TGTGCCTGGAACTTTGGGGTGAACACTGAAGCTTTCTTT; cdr3_aa: CAWNFGVNTEAFF
d_call: .; j_call: TRBJ1-1; v_call: TRBV7-8; clone_size: .; cdr3_nt: TGTGCCAGCAGCCTAGGGATAGAAGCTTTCTTT; cdr3_aa: CASSLGIEAFF
d_call: .; j_call: TRBJ2-1; v_call: TRBV7-2; clone_size: .; cdr3_nt: TGTGCCAGCAGCTTACGCCGTACGGAGCGCAATGAGCAGTTCTTC; cdr3_aa: CASSLRRTERNEQFF
d_call: .; j_call: TRBJ1-3; v_call: TRBV10-2; clone_size: .; cdr3_nt: TGCGCCACCACGAGGAGCTCTGGAAACACCATATATTTT; cdr3_aa: CATTRSSGNTIYF
d_call: .; j_call: TRBJ1-1; v_call: TRBV6-5; clone_size: .; cdr3_nt: TGTGCCAGCAGTTACTCGGCAGGTGGTGGCACTGAAGCTTTCTTT; cdr3_aa: CASSYSAGGGTEAFF
d_call: .; j_call: TRBJ1-1; v_call: TRBV5-1; clone_size: few; cdr3_nt: TGCGCCAGCAGCGGAACAGGGCTGAACACTGAAGCTTTCTTT; cdr3_aa: CASSGTGLNTEAFF
d_call: .; j_call: TRBJ1-6; v_call: TRBV9; clone_size: .; cdr3_nt: TGTGCCAGCAGCGTAGGAGGGCCGAATTCACCCCTCCACTTT; cdr3_aa: CASSVGGPNSPLHF
d_call: .; j_call: TRBJ1-1; v_call: TRBV2; clone_size: .; cdr3_nt: TGTGCCAGCGCCACTCAAGTTGAAGCTTTCTTT; cdr3_aa: CASATQVEAFF
d_call: TRBD2; j_call: TRBJ2-7; v_call: TRBV29-1; clone_size: .; cdr3_nt: TGCAGCGTTGGCCTAGCGGGGGGTCCTCTCTTATATGAGCAGTACTTC; cdr3_aa: CSVGLAGGPLLYEQYF
d_call: TRBD1; j_call: TRBJ1-6; v_call: TRBV7-9; clone_size: .; cdr3_nt: TGTGCCAGCACCAAAGAACGGACAGGTTATAATTCACCCCTCCACTTT; cdr3_aa: CASTKERTGYNSPLHF
d_call: .; j_call: TRBJ2-1; v_call: TRBV6-4; clone_size: once; cdr3_nt: TGTGCCAGCAGTTCACGACAGAACAATGAGCAGTTCTTC; cdr3_aa: CASSSRQNNEQFF
d_call: .; j_call: TRBJ1-3; v_call: TRBV7-3; clone_size: once; cdr3_nt: TGTGCCAGCAGCCCCGGCGGTGGAAACACCATATATTTT; cdr3_aa: CASSPGGGNTIYF
d_call: .; j_call: TRBJ2-7; v_call: TRBV29-1; clone_size: once; cdr3_nt: TGCAGCGTAAGGGTAGCTAACGAGCAGTACTTC; cdr3_aa: CSVRVANEQYF
d_call: TRBD2; j_call: TRBJ2-7; v_call: TRBV6-1; clone_size: .; cdr3_nt: TGTGCCAGCAGGACACTAGCGGTCCAGTACGAGCAGTACTTC; cdr3_aa: CASRTLAVQYEQYF
d_call: .; j_call: TRBJ2-1; v_call: TRBV5-1; clone_size: .; cdr3_nt: TGCGCCAGCAGCTTACAGGGATACAATGAGCAGTTCTTC; cdr3_aa: CASSLQGYNEQFF
d_call: .; j_call: TRBJ1-5; v_call: TRBV28; clone_size: .; cdr3_nt: TGTGCCAGCAGCGTCAATCAGCCCCAGCATTTT; cdr3_aa: CASSVNQPQHF
d_call: TRBD1; j_call: TRBJ2-7; v_call: TRBV10-3; clone_size: .; cdr3_nt: TGTGCCATCAGTGGGCAGACAGGGGGCCCCTACGAGCAGTACTTC; cdr3_aa: CAISGQTGGPYEQYF
d_call: .; j_call: TRBJ1-1; v_call: TRBV12-2; clone_size: .; cdr3_nt: TGTGCAAGTCGCTCACGGCCCCCGGGACAGGGTCCCACTGAAGCTTTCTTT; cdr3_aa: CASRSRPPGQGPTEAFF
d_call: TRBD1; j_call: TRBJ1-5; v_call: TRBV2; clone_size: .; cdr3_nt: TGTGCCAGCAGTGGGGGACAGGGATATCAGCCCCAGCATTTT; cdr3_aa: CASSGGQGYQPQHF
d_call: TRBD2; j_call: TRBJ2-1; v_call: TRBV5-1; clone_size: .; cdr3_nt: TGCGCCAGCAGCTTGGAGGGAGGGCCGGGGAATGAGCAGTTCTTC; cdr3_aa: CASSLEGGPGNEQFF
d_call: TRBD2; j_call: TRBJ2-1; v_call: TRBV5-1; clone_size: .; cdr3_nt: TGCGCCAGCAGCTTAGGGACTAGCGGGAACAATGAGCAGTTCTTC; cdr3_aa: CASSLGTSGNNEQFF
d_call: TRBD1; j_call: TRBJ2-7; v_call: TRBV19; clone_size: .; cdr3_nt: TGTGCCAGTAGTATAGGGACAGGGATGTACGAGCAGTACTTC; cdr3_aa: CASSIGTGMYEQYF
d_call: .; j_call: TRBJ2-7; v_call: TRBV30; clone_size: .; cdr3_nt: TGTGCCTGGAGTCGGGGGCAGGGTTCCTACGAGCAGTACTTC; cdr3_aa: CAWSRGQGSYEQYF
d_call: .; j_call: TRBJ1-5; v_call: TRBV30; clone_size: .; cdr3_nt: TGTGCCTGGAGTGCGGGACCTAATAGCAATCAGCCCCAGCATTTT; cdr3_aa: CAWSAGPNSNQPQHF
d_call: TRBD1; j_call: TRBJ1-2; v_call: TRBV18; clone_size: .; cdr3_nt: TGTGCCAGCTCACCAAACAGGGGGAGGTCGGATGGCTACACCTTC; cdr3_aa: CASSPNRGRSDGYTF
d_call: TRBD2; j_call: TRBJ2-7; v_call: TRBV7-9; clone_size: .; cdr3_nt: TGTGCCAGCAGCTCATCACCCGGGACTAGCGGGAGGAGGTACGAGCAGTACTTC; cdr3_aa: CASSSSPGTSGRRYEQYF
d_call: .; j_call: TRBJ2-3; v_call: TRBV9; clone_size: .; cdr3_nt: TGTGCCAGCAGCGTAGTACGGGGGGCCACAGATACGCAGTATTTT; cdr3_aa: CASSVVRGATDTQYF
d_call: TRBD1; j_call: TRBJ2-7; v_call: TRBV28; clone_size: .; cdr3_nt: TGTGCCAGCAGTTGGACAGGGGGCACCGAGCAGTACTTC; cdr3_aa: CASSWTGGTEQYF
d_call: TRBD2; j_call: TRBJ2-7; v_call: TRBV7-2; clone_size: .; cdr3_nt: TGTGCCAGCAGCCACCTCCTAGCGGGGGCCTACGAGCAGTACTTC; cdr3_aa: CASSHLLAGAYEQYF
d_call: .; j_call: TRBJ2-7; v_call: TRBV5-6; clone_size: .; cdr3_nt: TGTGCCAGCAGCTTGGCCGGCGGCTCCTACGAGCAGTACTTC; cdr3_aa: CASSLAGGSYEQYF
d_call: TRBD2; j_call: TRBJ2-6; v_call: TRBV18; clone_size: .; cdr3_nt: TGTGCCAGCTCACCATTCAGCGGGGGTGTCTCTGGGGCCAACGTCCTGACTTTC; cdr3_aa: CASSPFSGGVSGANVLTF
d_call: .; j_call: TRBJ1-5; v_call: TRBV6-1; clone_size: .; cdr3_nt: TGTGCCAGCAGTGAATTGGGGGGCACCAGCAATCAGCCCCAGCATTTT; cdr3_aa: CASSELGGTSNQPQHF
d_call: .; j_call: TRBJ1-1; v_call: TRBV9; clone_size: .; cdr3_nt: TGTGCCAGCAGCGTAGCACAGTCGGCCAAAGCTTTCTTT; cdr3_aa: CASSVAQSAKAFF
d_call: TRBD2; j_call: TRBJ2-5; v_call: TRBV18; clone_size: .; cdr3_nt: TGTGCCAGCTCACCACTACCGGGACTAGCGACCAAAGAGACCCAGTACTTC; cdr3_aa: CASSPLPGLATKETQYF
d_call: TRBD1; j_call: TRBJ1-2; v_call: TRBV5-6; clone_size: .; cdr3_nt: TGTGCCAGCAGCCGGGACGGGACAGGGGTCTATGGCTACACCTTC; cdr3_aa: CASSRDGTGVYGYTF
d_call: TRBD1; j_call: TRBJ1-1; v_call: TRBV5-1; clone_size: .; cdr3_nt: TGCGCCAGCAGCTTGGAAGGGGGCAGGAACACTGAAGCTTTCTTT; cdr3_aa: CASSLEGGRNTEAFF
d_call: .; j_call: TRBJ2-1; v_call: TRBV11-3; clone_size: .; cdr3_nt: TGTGCCAGCAGCCCAGAGGCCCAGGGCTTAGGTGAGCAGTTCTTC; cdr3_aa: CASSPEAQGLGEQFF